The T cell receptor (beta chain) under discussion was sequenced for a study of T cell repertoires in cytomegalovirus infection. Study information: Public TCR beta signature analysis indicated the presence of both CMV infection and matching HLA type. Study observations and caveats: Accumulated public TCR beta family frequency recognized individuals carrying CMV together with the relevant HLA. The ex vivo response showed dominance by HLA-C-restricted CMV-specific TCR beta clonotypes.

This CDR3 region has 12 residues. The V end was cut by 0 bases, the J end by 8 bases, with 7 bases between. Germline CDR1 and CDR2: ENHRY and SYGVKD. This clonotype occurred many times. Antigen specificity is unknown. MiXCR was run by TCRdb on the reads, yielding one entry per CDR3 protein. Of about 490,000 distinct CDR3 sequences detected, approximately 10% appear once; the ten largest clones hold more than 8.5%. This clonotype was obtained from a human donor in good health (CMV status not recorded). Some clones in this sample may be carry-over from other donors' samples. V and J are TRBV10-3 and TRBJ1-2; no definite D call. The sample comprised PBMCs. CDR3: CAISESKGGYTF. The CDR3 nucleotides read TGTGCCATCAGTGAGTCCAAGGGAGGCTACACCTTC.